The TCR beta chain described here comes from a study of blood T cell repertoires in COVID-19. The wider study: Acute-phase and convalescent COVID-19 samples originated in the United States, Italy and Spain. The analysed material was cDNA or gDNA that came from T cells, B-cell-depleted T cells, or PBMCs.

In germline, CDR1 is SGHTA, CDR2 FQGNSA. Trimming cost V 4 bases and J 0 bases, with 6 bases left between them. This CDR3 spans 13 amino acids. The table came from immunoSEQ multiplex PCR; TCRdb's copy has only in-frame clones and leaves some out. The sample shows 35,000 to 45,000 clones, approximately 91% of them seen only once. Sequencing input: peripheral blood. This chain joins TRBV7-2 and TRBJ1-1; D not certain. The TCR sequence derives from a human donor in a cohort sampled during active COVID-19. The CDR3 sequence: CASSSSLNTEAFF. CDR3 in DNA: TGTGCCAGCAGCTCCTCCCTGAACACTGAAGCTTTCTTT. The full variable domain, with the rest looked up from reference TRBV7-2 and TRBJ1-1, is GAGVSQSPSNKVTEKGKDVELRCDPISGHTALYWYRQSLGQGLEFLIYFQGNSAPDKSGLPSDRFSAERTGGSVSTLTIQRTQQEDSAVYLCASSSSLNTEAFFGQGTRLTVV.